The sample holds many counts of the clone carrying this T cell receptor (beta chain). This sample is drawn from a study of blood T cell repertoires in COVID-19. Study overall: The United States, Italy and Spain were the sources of the acute and convalescent COVID-19 samples. Sample material is recorded as cDNA or gDNA derived from T cells, B-cell-depleted T cells, or PBMCs.

In the authors' workflow: Amplifying reference gene primers gave estimates of nucleated cell counts. TCRdb's table, derived via immunoSEQ multiplex PCR, lists solely in-frame clones and lacks some. V and J calls and clone size are given by that table; D and trimming were obtained from the DNA. In the table there are some 180,000 clones, about four fifths of which are singletons. Germline-derived CDR1 and CDR2 are MDHEN and SYDVKM. The CDR3 contains 15 residues. J was trimmed by 4 bases and V by 6 bases; bases with no gene match: 11. The receptor's source is a woman between 65 and 79 years old who had recovered from COVID-19. The sequencing sample was made of peripheral blood. This chain joins TRBV28 and TRBJ1-2, with 7 bases aligning to TRBD1. CDR3 in DNA: TGTGCCAGCAGCCCCGCCGGGACAGCGATCTATGGCTACACCTTC. Its protein product is CASSPAGTAIYGYTF.